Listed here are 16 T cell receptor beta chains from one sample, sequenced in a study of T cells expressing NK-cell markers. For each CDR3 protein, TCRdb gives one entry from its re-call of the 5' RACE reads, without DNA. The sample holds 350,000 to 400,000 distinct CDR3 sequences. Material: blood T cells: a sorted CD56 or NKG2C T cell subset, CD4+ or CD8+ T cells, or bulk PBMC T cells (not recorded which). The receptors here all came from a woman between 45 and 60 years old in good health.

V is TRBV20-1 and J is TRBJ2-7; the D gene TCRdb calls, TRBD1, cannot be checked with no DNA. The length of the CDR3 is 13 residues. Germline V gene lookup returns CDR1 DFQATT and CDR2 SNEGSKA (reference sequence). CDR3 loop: CSAIGQGGYEQYF.

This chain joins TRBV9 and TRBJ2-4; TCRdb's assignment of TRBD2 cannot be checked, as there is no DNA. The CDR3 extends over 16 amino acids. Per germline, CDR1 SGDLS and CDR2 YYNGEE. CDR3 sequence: CASSVAGDGVKNIQYF.

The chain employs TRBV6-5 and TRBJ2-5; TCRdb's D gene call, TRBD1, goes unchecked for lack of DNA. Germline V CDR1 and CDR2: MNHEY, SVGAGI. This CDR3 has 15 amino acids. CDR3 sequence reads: CASSYSLDRAETQYF.

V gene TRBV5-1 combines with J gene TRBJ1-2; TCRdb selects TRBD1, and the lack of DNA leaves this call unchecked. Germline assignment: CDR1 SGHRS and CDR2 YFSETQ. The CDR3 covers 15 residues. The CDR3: CASSARQGGPYGYTF.

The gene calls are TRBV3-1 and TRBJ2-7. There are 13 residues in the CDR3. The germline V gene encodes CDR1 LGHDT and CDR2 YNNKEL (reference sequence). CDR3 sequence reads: CASSQGFSYEQYF.

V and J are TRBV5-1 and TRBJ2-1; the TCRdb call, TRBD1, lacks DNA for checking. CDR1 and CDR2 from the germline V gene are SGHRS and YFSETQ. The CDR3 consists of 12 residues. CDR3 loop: CASSYRADEQFF.

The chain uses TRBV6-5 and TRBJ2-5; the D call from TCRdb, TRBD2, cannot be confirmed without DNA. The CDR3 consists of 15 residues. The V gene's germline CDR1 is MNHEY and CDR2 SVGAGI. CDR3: CASSSFRRGEETQYF.

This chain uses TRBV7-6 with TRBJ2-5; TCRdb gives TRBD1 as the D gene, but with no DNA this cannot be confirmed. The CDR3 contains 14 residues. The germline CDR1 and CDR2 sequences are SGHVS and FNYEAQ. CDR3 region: CASSSNPGVETQYF.

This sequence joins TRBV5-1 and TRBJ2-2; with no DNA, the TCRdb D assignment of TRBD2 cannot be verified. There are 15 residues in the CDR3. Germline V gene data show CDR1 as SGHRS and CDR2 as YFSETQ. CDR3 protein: CASSRTSGSFRELFF.

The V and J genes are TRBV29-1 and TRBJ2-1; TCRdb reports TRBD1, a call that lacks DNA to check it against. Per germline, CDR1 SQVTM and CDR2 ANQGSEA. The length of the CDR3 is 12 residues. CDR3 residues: CSVGGGHNEQFF.

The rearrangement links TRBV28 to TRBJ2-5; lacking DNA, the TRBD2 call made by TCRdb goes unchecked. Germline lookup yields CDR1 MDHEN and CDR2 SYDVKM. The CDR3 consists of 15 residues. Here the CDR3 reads CASNKLTGLQETQYF.

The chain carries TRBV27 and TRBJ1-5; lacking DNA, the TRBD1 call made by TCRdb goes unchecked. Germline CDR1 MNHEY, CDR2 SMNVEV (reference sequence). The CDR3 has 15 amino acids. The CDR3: CASSLSRGSHQPQHF.

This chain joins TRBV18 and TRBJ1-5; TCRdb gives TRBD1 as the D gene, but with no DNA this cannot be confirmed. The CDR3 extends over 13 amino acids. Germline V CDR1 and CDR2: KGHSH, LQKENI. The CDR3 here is CASSETGGQPQHF.

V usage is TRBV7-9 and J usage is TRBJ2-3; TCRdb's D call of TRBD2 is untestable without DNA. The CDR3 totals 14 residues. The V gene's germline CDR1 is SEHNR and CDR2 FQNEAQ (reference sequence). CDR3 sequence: CASSPRGTSDTQYF. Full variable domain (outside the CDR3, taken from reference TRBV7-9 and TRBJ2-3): DTGVSQNPRHKITKRGQNVTFRCDPISEHNRLYWYRQTLGQGPEFLTYFQNEAQLEKSRLLSDRFSAERPKGSFSTLEIQRTEQGDSAMYLCASSPRGTSDTQYFGPGTRLTVL.

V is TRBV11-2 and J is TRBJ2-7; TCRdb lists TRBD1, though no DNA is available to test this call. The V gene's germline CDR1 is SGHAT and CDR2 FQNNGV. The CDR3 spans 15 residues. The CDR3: CASSRRQGVGYEQYF.

The CDR3 region is CSVQREGLNEQFF. The chain combines TRBV29-1 with TRBJ2-1. In germline, CDR1 is SQVTM, CDR2 ANQGSEA. This CDR3 has 13 residues.